This entry lists 27 T cell receptor beta chains sequenced from one sample in a study of cytomegalovirus exposure and HLA in healthy donors. It was with 60 Vbeta and 13 Jbeta primers that the PCR ran. Profiled with immunoSEQ multiplex PCR; TCRdb holds only in-frame clones, not every one. The repertoire holds more than 80,000 clones, with 60% to 75% as singletons. The sample consisted of PBMCs. These receptors came from a female donor in good health and CMV-seropositive.

The chain couples TRBV4-3 to TRBJ1-2; 8 nucleotides align to TRBD1. CDR3 length equals 15 residues. Germline V CDR1 and CDR2: LGHNA, YSLEER. V shed 2 bases, J shed 3 bases, and the junction held 5 bases outside the gene matches. DNA of the CDR3: TGCGCCAGCAGCCAACGGGACAGGAGTGACTATGGCTACACCTTC. Protein: CASSQRDRSDYGYTF.

V is TRBV11-3 and J is TRBJ1-5; possible D gene TRBD1, 5 bases. The CDR3 is 14 residues long. V was trimmed by 9 bases and J by 3 bases, leaving 15 bases between them. Germline CDR1 and CDR2: SGHNT and YENEEA. The CDR3 nucleotides read TGTGCCAGGGTAGGAGGGGCCATCAATCAGCCCCAGCATTTT. Amino acid sequence: CARVGGAINQPQHF.

This clone was seen a single time. The rearrangement uses TRBV7-8 and TRBJ1-3; 7 bases agree with TRBD1. V lost 5 bases, J lost 0 bases, and 10 bases stayed unmatched. The CDR3 is made up of 17 amino acids. Per germline, CDR1 SGHVS and CDR2 FQNEAQ. CDR3 residues: CASSQRQGPHSGNTIYF. The CDR3, as DNA: TGTGCCAGCAGCCAAAGACAGGGCCCCCACTCTGGAAACACCATATATTTT.

The V call is TRBV9, the J call TRBJ1-2, with 8 bases identical to TRBD1. V was pared by 5 bases and J by 3 bases, with 9 bases of the junction left unmatched. The CDR3 covers 15 residues. Germline V lookup: CDR1 SGDLS, CDR2 YYNGEE. The CDR3 bases are TGTGCCAGCAGTTTCCGGGACAGGACTTACTATGGCTACACCTTC. Residues: CASSFRDRTYYGYTF.

The CDR3 is CAISEAAQGSYGYTF. CDR3 sequence (DNA): TGTGCCATCAGTGAGGCCGCCCAGGGGAGCTATGGCTACACCTTC. V usage is TRBV10-3 and J usage is TRBJ1-2; maybe TRBD1 (6 bases). The CDR3 runs to 15 residues. The V and J ends lost 2 bases and 4 bases respectively, with 14 bases between them. CDR1 and CDR2 (germline): ENHRY, SYGVKD.

The rearrangement uses TRBV28 and TRBJ1-1, with D possibly being TRBD1 (6 bases). The CDR3 has 13 amino acids. Trimming stripped 3 bases from V and 10 bases from J, with 15 bases between. Germline V lookup: CDR1 MDHEN, CDR2 SYDVKM. Here the CDR3 DNA reads TGTGCCAGCAGTTTCAGGACAGCTAGCATAGCTTTCTTT. Translation gives CASSFRTASIAFF. Looking up the rest from reference TRBV28 and TRBJ1-1 gives the full variable domain: DVKVTQSSRYLVKRTGEKVFLECVQDMDHENMFWYRQDPGLGLRLIYFSYDVKMKEKGDIPEGYSVSREKKERFSLILESASTNQTSMYLCASSFRTASIAFFGQGTRLTVV.

The rearrangement joins TRBV5-1 to TRBJ1-2, with 10 bases lining up with TRBD1. Trimming took 4 bases from V and 6 from J; bases not matched to a gene: 6. CDR3 size: 14 residues. Looked up from germline, CDR1 is SGHRS and CDR2 is YFSETQ. CDR3 sequence: CASSLLTGGDGYTF. The CDR3 region has the DNA TGCGCCAGCAGCCTACTGACAGGGGGCGATGGCTACACCTTC.

Here the CDR3 reads CASSLRTGGFGYTF. The CDR3 coding sequence is TGTGCCAGCAGCTTAAGGACAGGGGGCTTTGGCTACACCTTC. This chain connects TRBV7-9 to TRBJ1-2, with 11 bases that match TRBD1. From germline, CDR1 is SEHNR and CDR2 FQNEAQ (reference sequence). V shed 2 bases, J shed 7 bases, and the junction held 3 bases outside the gene matches. This CDR3 comprises 14 residues.

The rearrangement joins TRBV6-1 to TRBJ2-3; possible D gene TRBD1, 5 bases. From germline, CDR1 is MNHNS and CDR2 SASEGT. The V end lost 1 base, the J end lost 0 bases, and 8 bases lay between the germline ends. CDR3 size: 15 residues. CDR3 DNA: TGTGCCAGCAGTGAAGACACAGGAAGCACAGATACGCAGTATTTT. Its translation is CASSEDTGSTDTQYF.

This chain connects TRBV29-1 to TRBJ2-7; a weak D match, TRBD2 (5 bases). CDR1 and CDR2 (germline): SQVTM, ANQGSEA. V lost 6 bases to trimming and J lost 4 bases, with 16 bases between them. The CDR3 runs 13 residues. This CDR3 reads CSVAWTGTYEQYF. The CDR3 region has the DNA TGCAGCGTAGCCTGGACTGGAACGTACGAGCAGTACTTC.

The chain uses TRBV28 and TRBJ1-3; D possibly corresponds to TRBD1 (5 bases). The CDR3 is made up of 14 amino acids. CDR1 is MDHEN, CDR2 SYDVKM, per germline. V was cut by 5 bases and J by 0 bases, with 8 bases left in between. The CDR3 sequence: CASSIDSSGNTIYF. CDR3 bases: TGTGCCAGCAGTATAGACAGCTCTGGAAACACCATATATTTT.

V usage is TRBV19 and J usage is TRBJ1-1, with D maybe TRBD1 (5 bases). CDR1 is LNHDA, CDR2 SQIVND, per germline (reference sequence). The CDR3 has 13 residues. Trimming pared 4 bases from V and 5 bases from J, leaving 11 bases between. In DNA, the CDR3 is TGTGCCAGTAGTAAAGGGGTTGCGACTGAAGCTTTCTTT. Residues: CASSKGVATEAFF.

The chain couples TRBV9 to TRBJ1-6; D is possibly TRBD1 (6 bases). The CDR3 runs to 14 residues. Trimming pared 2 bases from V and 10 bases from J, leaving 13 bases between. CDR1 is SGDLS and CDR2 is YYNGEE in the germline V gene. CDR3 sequence (DNA): TGTGCCAGCAGCGTCGGACAGCGCCCGTCACCCCTCCACTTT. Protein sequence: CASSVGQRPSPLHF. Full variable domain (missing parts from reference TRBV9 and TRBJ1-6): DSGVTQTPKHLITATGQRVTLRCSPRSGDLSVYWYQQSLDQGLQFLIQYYNGEERAKGNILERFSAQQFPDLHSELNLSSLELGDSALYFCASSVGQRPSPLHFGNGTRLTVT.

J is TRBJ2-3 and V is TRBV4-2, with D perhaps matching TRBD1 (5 bases). Trimming pared 4 bases from V and 1 base from J, leaving 15 bases between. The CDR3 extends over 16 amino acids. Germline CDR1 reads LGHNA; CDR2 reads YNFKEQ. The CDR3 spells CASSLVKGAGTDTQYF. CDR3 in DNA: TGTGCCAGCAGCCTCGTGAAAGGGGCGGGCACAGATACGCAGTATTTT.

The CDR3 nucleotides read TGTGCCAGCAGCCTAAACGGGGGGGCCAGCACAGATACGCAGTATTTT. Translating it yields CASSLNGGASTDTQYF. This sequence joins TRBV7-3 and TRBJ2-3; 8 nucleotides line up with TRBD2. The CDR3 covers 16 residues. Germline CDR1 is SGHTA and CDR2 is FQGTGA. With V trimmed by 5 bases and J by 0 bases, 7 bases remained unmatched.

The chain carries TRBV18 and TRBJ2-6; D gene uncertain. The CDR3 has 14 residues. V was cut by 3 bases and J by 1 base, with 4 bases left in between. CDR1 and CDR2 from the germline V gene are KGHSH and LQKENI. The CDR3 loop reads CASSPQSGANVLTF. In DNA form, the CDR3 reads TGTGCCAGCTCACCCCAGTCTGGGGCCAACGTCCTGACTTTC. Full variable domain (outside the CDR3, taken from reference TRBV18 and TRBJ2-6): NAGVMQNPRHLVRRRGQEARLRCSPMKGHSHVYWYRQLPEEGLKFMVYLQKENIIDESGMPKERFSAEFPKEGPSILRIQQVVRGDSAAYFCASSPQSGANVLTFGAGSRLTVL.

This chain connects TRBV10-1 to TRBJ2-4; 8 bases agree with TRBD2. CDR1 is WNHNN and CDR2 is SYGVQD in the germline V gene (reference sequence). V gave up 6 bases and J gave up 7 bases; unmatched junction bases: 11. The CDR3 extends over 15 amino acids. The CDR3 is CASSLPSGRDNIQYF. The CDR3 bases are TGCGCCAGCAGCCTGCCAAGCGGGAGAGATAACATTCAGTACTTC.

The chain carries TRBV30 and TRBJ1-1; D not certain. The V end lost 2 bases, the J end lost 1 base, and 11 bases lay between the germline ends. Looked up from germline, CDR1 is GTSNPN and CDR2 is SVGIG (reference sequence). There are 14 residues in the CDR3. The CDR3 region is CAWSPLPGNTEAFF. In nucleotides, the CDR3 is TGTGCCTGGAGTCCCCTACCAGGGAACACTGAAGCTTTCTTT.

The genes are TRBV28 and TRBJ2-7, with 9 positions matching TRBD1. V dropped 3 bases and J dropped 3; count of bases not matched to a gene: 3. The CDR3 consists of 14 residues. CDR1 is MDHEN, CDR2 SYDVKM, per germline. The CDR3 region is CASSLVGQGYEQYF. The CDR3, as DNA: TGTGCCAGCAGTTTGGTGGGACAGGGCTACGAGCAGTACTTC.

The rearrangement uses TRBV19 and TRBJ1-2; D gene uncertain. Trimming removed 1 base at V and 8 bases at J, with 14 bases between. Per germline, CDR1 LNHDA and CDR2 SQIVND (reference sequence). The length of the CDR3 is 14 residues. Here the CDR3 reads CASSIGSGMFGYTF. The DNA for the CDR3 is TGTGCCAGTAGTATAGGTTCGGGGATGTTCGGCTACACCTTC.

This clone was detected a few times. The J gene is TRBJ2-7, the V gene TRBV29-1; 7 positions agree with TRBD1. Trimming took 6 bases from V and 2 from J; bases not matched to a gene: 1. Germline values: CDR1 SQVTM, CDR2 ANQGSEA. This CDR3 is built from 11 residues. The CDR3 reads CSVGQAYEQYF. The CDR3 DNA reads TGCAGCGTCGGACAGGCCTACGAGCAGTACTTC.

In this sample, this clone turned up a few times. J is TRBJ2-7 and V is TRBV11-1; 7 bases are shared with TRBD1. The V segment lost 5 bases and the J segment 2 bases; nucleotides outside the gene matches: 3. CDR1 and CDR2 (germline): SGHAT, FQDESV (reference sequence). This CDR3 contains 13 residues. For the CDR3, the DNA is TGTGCCAGCAGCCCCGGGACAGCCTACGAGCAGTACTTC. Translated, it gives CASSPGTAYEQYF.

This rearrangement joins TRBV29-1 to TRBJ2-2; D might be TRBD1 (5 bases). Germline CDR1 is SQVTM and CDR2 is ANQGSEA. Trimming took off 7 bases at V and 5 bases at J, with 14 bases between the two ends. The CDR3 runs to 13 residues. CDR3 residues: CSGGLTETGELFF. The DNA of the CDR3 is TGCAGCGGTGGTCTGACAGAGACCGGGGAGCTGTTTTTT.

The CDR3 protein is CASSHRQGTNTEAFF. In nucleotides, the CDR3 is TGCGCCAGCAGCCACAGACAGGGGACGAACACTGAAGCTTTCTTT. The chain uses TRBV4-1 and TRBJ1-1, with 8 bases identical to TRBD1. The CDR3 runs 15 residues. Germline loops: CDR1 MGHRA, CDR2 YSYEKL. The V and J ends lost 3 bases and 1 base, in that order; junction bases with no gene match: 4.

Here the CDR3 DNA reads TGCGCCAGCAGCCAAGACAGGGCCTACGAGCAGTACTTC. Residues: CASSQDRAYEQYF. The chain carries TRBV4-3 and TRBJ2-7; D is perhaps TRBD1 (5 bases). In germline, CDR1 is LGHNA, CDR2 YSLEER. V was clipped by 0 bases and J by 2 bases, with 5 bases between them. The CDR3 totals 13 residues.

This clone was found once. The rearrangement uses TRBV30 and TRBJ2-5; 11 nucleotides align to TRBD2. Germline CDR1 and CDR2: GTSNPN and SVGIG (reference sequence). This CDR3 is 16 amino acids long. Losses at the gene ends were 5 bases for V and 4 bases for J; bases not matched to a gene: 12. The DNA for the CDR3 is TGTGCCTGGGGCCCGGGACTAGCGGTCGGGGGAGAGACCCAGTACTTC. Amino acid sequence: CAWGPGLAVGGETQYF.

Written as DNA, the CDR3 is TGTGCCAGCAGCTCGGAGACAGGGCCCTTCGCGGTCACTGAAGCTTTCTTT. It translates to CASSSETGPFAVTEAFF. The J gene is TRBJ1-1, the V gene TRBV5-4; 7 nucleotides match TRBD1. There are 17 residues in the CDR3. Germline-derived CDR1 and CDR2 are SGHNT and YYREEE (reference sequence). The ends lost 3 bases at V and 4 bases at J; junction bases unmatched: 15.